This T cell receptor beta chain was recorded in a study of cytomegalovirus exposure and HLA in healthy donors. Overall study results and limits: Using the classifier, cytomegalovirus status was reportedly diagnosed with high specificity and sensitivity. Cytomegalovirus association was listed for around 180 TCR beta chains. Most TCR sequences were seen very rarely across donors, but some public TCRs occurred in many.

The donors formed part of the 120-subject validation cohort, distinct from the 666-subject first cohort. Sequencing used immunoSEQ multiplex PCR; TCRdb keeps in-frame clones, though not all of them. The repertoire includes about 110,000 clones, roughly nine tenths of them detected once, and roughly 2% sits in the top ten. Germline V gene data show CDR1 as SGHRS and CDR2 as YFSETQ. The V gene end was trimmed by 5 bases and the J gene end by 3 bases; junction bases not matched to a gene: 4. The CDR3 is 15 residues long. As for this clone: Its antigen is unidentified.

The clonotype originates from a woman aged 18-29 years in good health and CMV-seropositive. Sequenced input: PBMCs. V is TRBV5-1 and J is TRBJ2-6; 8 bases agree with TRBD1. The DNA for the CDR3 is TGCGCCAGCAGGCAGGGGGCAGATGGGGCCAACGTCCTGACTTTC. Amino acids: CASRQGADGANVLTF.